The source of this T cell receptor beta chain is a study of brain T cells in children with intractable seizures. This clone was detected only once. Its antigen is unidentified. Germline loops: CDR1 SGHNT, CDR2 YYREEE (reference sequence). Losses at the gene ends were 4 bases for V and 3 bases for J; bases not matched to a gene: 7. The CDR3 is 16 amino acids. General study points: Only CDR3 sequence similarity suggested viral specificity, without known HCMV serostatus.

TCRdb's copy holds only in-frame clones and misses some; the assay was immunoSEQ multiplex PCR. This table holds roughly 110,000 clones, roughly 92% found once. Pre-surgery treatment included at least one anti-epileptic drug. This sample comprised peripheral blood, obtained at surgery. The gene calls are TRBV5-4 and TRBJ2-1, with TRBD2 identical over 10 bases. This TCR came from a boy in the first two years of life with hemimegalencephaly and intractable seizures. Here the CDR3 DNA reads TGTGCCAGCAGCGTCATAGCGGGAGGTGTCTACAATGAGCAGTTCTTC. It translates to CASSVIAGGVYNEQFF.